This T cell receptor beta chain was recorded in a study of cytomegalovirus exposure and HLA in healthy donors. The study, taken as a whole, reports: Later, an analysis found that common viral pathogens appeared to be linked with several of the most significant clusters. Segments of the TCR beta V type were, in most cases, productive about 87% or about 30% of the time in an earlier analysis.

Primers for the PCR totalled 60 Vbeta and 13 Jbeta. Original methodology: There were about 86 million unique TCR beta chains by a later count, and approximately 12 million of them were shared. The assay was immunoSEQ multiplex PCR, and TCRdb's table has in-frame clones only and misses some. V and J calls and clone size are those listed in that table; D and trimming were worked out from the DNA. The table shows 100,000 to 150,000 clones, with roughly 79% occurring only once. This clone was seen only a few times. The antigen is undetermined. The CDR3 is 14 residues long. Germline V CDR1 and CDR2: SGHTA, FQGNSA. The V end lost 5 bases, the J end lost 5 bases, and 16 bases lay between the germline ends.

This TCR came from a woman under 30 in good health and CMV-seronegative. The genes are TRBV7-2 and TRBJ2-7; perhaps TRBD1 as D (5 bases). Sequencing used PBMCs. Here the CDR3 DNA reads TGTGCCAGCAGCCCAGGGTTGGTTCTCGACGAGCAGTACTTC. This sequence encodes CASSPGLVLDEQYF. Full variable domain (missing parts from reference TRBV7-2 and TRBJ2-7): GAGVSQSPSNKVTEKGKDVELRCDPISGHTALYWYRQSLGQGLEFLIYFQGNSAPDKSGLPSDRFSAERTGGSVSTLTIQRTQQEDSAVYLCASSPGLVLDEQYFGPGTRLTVT.